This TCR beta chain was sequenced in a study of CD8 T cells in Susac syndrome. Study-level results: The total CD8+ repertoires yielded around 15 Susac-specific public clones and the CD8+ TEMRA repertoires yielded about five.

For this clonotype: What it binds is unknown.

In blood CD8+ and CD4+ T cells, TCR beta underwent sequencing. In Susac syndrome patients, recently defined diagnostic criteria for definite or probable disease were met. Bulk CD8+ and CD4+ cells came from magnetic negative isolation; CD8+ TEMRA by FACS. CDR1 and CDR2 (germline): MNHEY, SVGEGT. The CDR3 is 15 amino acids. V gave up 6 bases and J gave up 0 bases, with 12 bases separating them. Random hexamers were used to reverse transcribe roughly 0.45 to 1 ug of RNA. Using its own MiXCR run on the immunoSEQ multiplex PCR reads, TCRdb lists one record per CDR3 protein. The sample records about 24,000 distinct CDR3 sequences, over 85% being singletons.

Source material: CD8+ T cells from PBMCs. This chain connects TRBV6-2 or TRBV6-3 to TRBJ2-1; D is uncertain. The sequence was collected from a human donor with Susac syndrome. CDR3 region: CASRIQLSSYNEQFF. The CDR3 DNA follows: TGTGCCAGCAGGATACAGTTGAGCTCCTACAATGAGCAGTTCTTC.